A selection of T cell receptor beta chains follows, all from one sample in a study of low-dose radiotherapy and immunotherapy resistance in tumors. TCRdb reprocessed the reads with MiXCR, giving one entry per CDR3 protein. The table records under 35,000 distinct CDR3 sequences, about 53% of them present only once. Specimen: PBMCs, collected after low-dose radiotherapy plus immunotherapy. These receptors were taken from a male donor with gallbladder cancer. Both conserved end residues are part of each CDR3. A D gene is named only where the DNA matches it firmly. Size is stated for part of the rows, as once, few or many counts, or as a class when the clone is expanded.

>TRBV3-1|TRBD2|many|TRBJ2-1
TGTGCCAGCAGCCAATATAGCGGGGGCCTAAATGAGCAGTTCTTC
CASSQYSGGLNEQFF
>TRBV19|.|few|TRBJ1-3
TGTGCCAGTACCGGCAATGGAAACACCATATATTTT
CASTGNGNTIYF
>TRBV4-2|TRBD2|.|TRBJ2-1
TGTGCCAGCAGCCAGGATCTAGCGGGAGTAAGCGAGGATGAGCAGTTCTTC
CASSQDLAGVSEDEQFF
>TRBV28|TRBD1|medium-sized|TRBJ2-7
TGTGCCAGCAGTTTATCGAACTCGTGGGACAGCTCCTACGAGCAGTACTTC
CASSLSNSWDSSYEQYF
>TRBV12-3/TRBV12-4|.|few|TRBJ2-1
TGTGCCAGCAGTTTGGGGACGGAAAGTCGTGAGCAGTTCTTC
CASSLGTESREQFF
>TRBV5-1|.|.|TRBJ2-7
TGCGCCAGCAGCCCGACAGGTCAATACGAGCAGTACTTC
CASSPTGQYEQYF
>TRBV18|TRBD2|few|TRBJ2-1
TGTGCCAGCTCAAAGTGGGCTAGCGGGAATTACAATGAGCAGTTCTTC
CASSKWASGNYNEQFF
>TRBV6-5|.|.|TRBJ2-1
TGTGCCAGCAGTTACTCGAAGAGCGGGGAGCAGTTCTTC
CASSYSKSGEQFF
>TRBV2|TRBD2|.|TRBJ2-1
TGTGCCAGCAGTAGACTAGCGGGGTACAATGAGCAGTTCTTC
CASSRLAGYNEQFF
>TRBV20-1|TRBD2|many|TRBJ2-1
TGCAGTGCTAGCGGGACTAGCGGGGTCAATGAGCAGTTCTTC
CSASGTSGVNEQFF
>TRBV12-3/TRBV12-4|.|.|TRBJ1-1
TGTGCCAGCAGTTACCAGGGGGAAGCTTTCTTT
CASSYQGEAFF
>TRBV10-3|TRBD1|.|TRBJ1-2
TGTGCCATCAGTGAGTTCCTCGGACAGGGGGGGGCTAACTATGGCTACACCTTC
CAISEFLGQGGANYGYTF
>TRBV28|.|medium-sized|TRBJ2-7
TGTGCCAGCAGTTTTCCAGGGCCCTACGAGCAGTACTTC
CASSFPGPYEQYF
>TRBV11-3|.|.|TRBJ2-2
.
CASSLEYLAGAGELFFF
>TRBV2|.|.|TRBJ1-5
TGTGCCAGCAGTGAGCGGGGGGGACCACCTAGGCAGCCCCAGCATTTT
CASSERGGPPRQPQHF
>TRBV29-1|.|few|TRBJ2-3
TGCAGCGTGATAACCGGGGCCATAGATCCGTATTTT
CSVITGAIDPYF
>TRBV29-1|.|medium-sized|TRBJ2-7
TGCAGCGTTGTGAATCGGGGGGCGCCCCGCGAGCAGTACTTC
CSVVNRGAPREQYF
>TRBV7-6|.|many|TRBJ2-4
TGTGCCAGCAGCCCCGACTGGGCTGGAGACATTCAGTACTTC
CASSPDWAGDIQYF
>TRBV6-6|TRBD1|.|TRBJ2-1
TGTGCCAGCAGGGGACAGGGGAATGAGCAGTTCTTC
CASRGQGNEQFF
>TRBV7-8|.|few|TRBJ2-7
TGTGCCAGCAGCAGTGGCCCCAGTGGGAGCTCCTACGAGCAGTACTTC
CASSSGPSGSSYEQYF
>TRBV27|TRBD2|.|TRBJ2-7
TGTGCCAGCAGCCTGGGGACTAGCGGGAGTTCCGAGCAGTACTTC
CASSLGTSGSSEQYF
>TRBV7-8|TRBD2|many|TRBJ2-2
TGTGCCAGCAGCCAGGGGACTAGCGGGAGAGGAGGGGAGCTGTTTTTT
CASSQGTSGRGGELFF
>TRBV29-1|.|.|TRBJ2-5
TGCAGCGTGGCTTGGGGAAAAGAGACCCAGTACTTC
CSVAWGKETQYF
>TRBV3-1|TRBD1|.|TRBJ1-2
TGTGCCAGCAGCCAAGATGGCTTACAGGGGAAGATAAACTATGGCTACACCTTC
CASSQDGLQGKINYGYTF
>TRBV29-1|.|.|TRBJ1-2
TGCAGCGTTGACCCATCTGCTAACTATGGCTACACCTTC
CSVDPSANYGYTF
>TRBV10-2|TRBD2|medium-sized|TRBJ2-7
TGCGCCAGCACACTAGCGATGAGCTCCTACGAGCAGTACTTC
CASTLAMSSYEQYF
>TRBV7-2|TRBD1|.|TRBJ1-6
TGTGCCAGCAGCTCTGGACAGGGGGGTCTTCGAAATAATTCACCCCTCCACTTT
CASSSGQGGLRNNSPLHF
>TRBV7-2|.|.|TRBJ1-2
TGTGCCAGCAGCTTAGGTGGGGATGGCTACACCTTC
CASSLGGDGYTF
>TRBV6-2/TRBV6-3|.|.|TRBJ2-7
TGTGCCAGCAGTTACTCGAAGGCAGGCGATACCTACGAGCAGTACTTC
CASSYSKAGDTYEQYF
>TRBV2|.|medium-sized|TRBJ2-7
TGTGCCAGCAACGGGGGGCCCTCCTACGAGCAGTACTTC
CASNGGPSYEQYF
>TRBV6-5|.|.|TRBJ2-1
TGTGCCAGCAGATTTGGACAGTACAATGAGCAGTTCTTC
CASRFGQYNEQFF
>TRBV19|TRBD1|few|TRBJ1-2
TGTGCCAGTAGCTCGACAGGGGCTGGCTACACCTTC
CASSSTGAGYTF
>TRBV5-3|.|few|TRBJ2-3
TGTGCCAGCAGCCCCCGCCCGGGCGCCGGGGGCACAGATACGCAGTATTTT
CASSPRPGAGGTDTQYF
>TRBV7-2|.|many|TRBJ2-3
TGTGCCAGCAGCTGGGGAAGATGGGGGGACACAGATACGCAGTATTTT
CASSWGRWGDTDTQYF
>TRBV14|.|many|TRBJ1-6
TGTGCCAGCAGCCAAGGACGGTATAATTCACCCCTCCACTTT
CASSQGRYNSPLHF
>TRBV12-3/TRBV12-4|TRBD1|.|TRBJ2-5
TGTGCCAGCAGTTCGGGACAGGGGATCCAAGAGACCCAGTACTTC
CASSSGQGIQETQYF
>TRBV2|.|many|TRBJ2-7
TGTGCCAGCAGTGAAGCTGGCGAGCAGTACTTC
CASSEAGEQYF
>TRBV3-1|TRBD2|.|TRBJ2-7
TGTGCCAGCAGCCAACTAGCGGGCCCAAGCGAGCAGTACTTC
CASSQLAGPSEQYF
>TRBV28|.|.|TRBJ2-7
TGTGCCAGCAGCGGCGCAGCGGTGGTCTACGAGCAGTACTTC
CASSGAAVVYEQYF
>TRBV3-1|TRBD1|.|TRBJ2-6
TGTGCCAGCAGCCAAGCGGGGACAGGGGGCGTGACTGGGGCCAACGTCCTGACTTTC
CASSQAGTGGVTGANVLTF
>TRBV5-6|.|.|TRBJ2-3
TGTGCCAGCAGCTTTCCCGACAGCGGGACGCAGTATTTT
CASSFPDSGTQYF
>TRBV20-1|TRBD2|few|TRBJ2-5
TGCAGTGCTAGAGATGCGGCTAGCGGGATGCGCGAGACCCAGTACTTC
CSARDAASGMRETQYF
>TRBV25-1|.|once|TRBJ2-1
TGTGCCAGCAGTGAATTGTATGAGCAGTTCTTC
CASSELYEQFF
>TRBV6-2/TRBV6-3|TRBD1|medium-sized|TRBJ2-7
TGTGCCAGCAGTATGTCGGGGACAGGGGTAAAGGAGCAGTACTTC
CASSMSGTGVKEQYF
>TRBV3-1|TRBD1|many|TRBJ2-5
TGTGCCAGCACCCTAGGCCCGAGGGGGCGCGGGGAGACCCAGTACTTC
CASTLGPRGRGETQYF
>TRBV20-1|.|few|TRBJ2-3
TGCAGTGCTACCCCGACGGTCGATACGCAGTATTTT
CSATPTVDTQYF
>TRBV19|TRBD1|.|TRBJ1-2
TGTGCCAGTAGTATAACACCGGGACAGCAAAACTATGGCTACACCTTC
CASSITPGQQNYGYTF
>TRBV29-1|.|.|TRBJ2-5
TGCAGCGTTGAGGGGGGTCGTCGAGAGACCCAGTACTTC
CSVEGGRRETQYF
>TRBV7-2|TRBD2|.|TRBJ2-1
TGTGCCAGCAGCTTAGTTTACACTAGCGGGCGAGATGAGCAGTTCTTC
CASSLVYTSGRDEQFF
>TRBV30|TRBD1|many|TRBJ2-7
TGTGCCTGGAGTCCCGGGACAGCCTACGAGCAGTACTTC
CAWSPGTAYEQYF
>TRBV19|.|many|TRBJ2-4
TGTGCCAGTAAGCTAGGTTCGGGGGCCAAAAACATTCAGTACTTC
CASKLGSGAKNIQYF
>TRBV27|.|many|TRBJ2-7
TGTGCCAGCAGCCGCGCCGGACTTTTTACCAACGAGCAGTACTTC
CASSRAGLFTNEQYF
>TRBV24-1|TRBD2|.|TRBJ2-5
TGTGCCACCAGTGATAGCGGGACTAGCGGGGGAGAGACCCAGTACTTC
CATSDSGTSGGETQYF
>TRBV6-8|.|.|TRBJ2-1
TGTGCCAGCAGTTACTGGGATAACAATGAGCAGTTCTTC
CASSYWDNNEQFF
>TRBV27|.|many|TRBJ1-2
TGTGCCAGCAGTCTTACAGGGAACTATGGCTACACCTTC
CASSLTGNYGYTF
>TRBV4-2|TRBD2|many|TRBJ2-7
TGTGCCAGCAGCACCCGACTAGCGGAAAACTCCTACGAGCAGTACTTC
CASSTRLAENSYEQYF
>TRBV11-2|TRBD2|many|TRBJ2-7
TGTGCCAGCAGCTTTGGGCTAGCGGGGGACTACGAGCAGTACTTC
CASSFGLAGDYEQYF